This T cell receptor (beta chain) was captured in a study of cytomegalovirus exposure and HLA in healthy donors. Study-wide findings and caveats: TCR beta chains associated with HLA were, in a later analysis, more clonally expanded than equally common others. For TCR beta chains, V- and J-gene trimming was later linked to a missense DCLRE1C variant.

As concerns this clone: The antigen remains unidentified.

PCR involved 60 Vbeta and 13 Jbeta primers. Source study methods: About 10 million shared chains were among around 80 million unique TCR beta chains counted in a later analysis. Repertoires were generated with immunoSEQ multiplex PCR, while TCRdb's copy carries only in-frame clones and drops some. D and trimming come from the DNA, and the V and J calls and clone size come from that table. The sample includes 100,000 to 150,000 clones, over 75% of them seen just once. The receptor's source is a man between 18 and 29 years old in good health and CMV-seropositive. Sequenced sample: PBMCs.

DNA for the CDR3: TGCGCCAGCAGCGCAGGGGGCTTCACAGATACGCAGTATTTT. Translated, it gives CASSAGGFTDTQYF. The rearrangement links TRBV5-1 to TRBJ2-3; 8 bases map to TRBD1. The CDR3 runs to 14 residues. Trimming took 4 bases from V and 2 from J; bases not matched to a gene: 3. The V gene's germline CDR1 is SGHRS and CDR2 YFSETQ.